The rows below give T cell receptor beta chains drawn from one sample of a study of blood T cell repertoires in COVID-19. The protocol was immunoSEQ multiplex PCR, while the TCRdb copy is restricted to in-frame clones and leaves out a portion. The table has around 140,000 clones, 75% to 85% seen once. The sequenced sample was peripheral blood. The receptors here all came from a man between 60 and 70 years old with active or convalescent COVID-19. Each CDR3 is given with its conserved first and last residue. The order of the fields is D gene, J gene, V gene, clone size, CDR3 protein, CDR3 DNA. The D gene is left open where the match is weak. Clone size is not always given. Where it is, it says once, few, many or a class for expanded clones.

D gene: TRBD2
J gene: TRBJ2-1
V gene: TRBV7-2
clone size: .
CDR3 protein: CASSLVAGQSSYNEQFF
CDR3 DNA: TGTGCCAGCAGCTTAGTAGCGGGGCAAAGCTCCTACAATGAGCAGTTCTTC

D gene: .
J gene: TRBJ2-2
V gene: TRBV6-2/TRBV6-3
clone size: .
CDR3 protein: CASSLGPRLLRGITGELFF
CDR3 DNA: TGTGCCAGCAGTTTAGGCCCGCGCCTACTAAGGGGAATCACCGGGGAGCTGTTTTTT

D gene: TRBD1
J gene: TRBJ1-3
V gene: TRBV7-6
clone size: .
CDR3 protein: CASSQGQGPGNTIYF
CDR3 DNA: TGTGCCAGCAGCCAGGGACAGGGACCTGGAAACACCATATATTTT

D gene: .
J gene: TRBJ1-2
V gene: TRBV27
clone size: once
CDR3 protein: CASSYRGGGYGYTF
CDR3 DNA: TGTGCCAGCAGTTACCGGGGGGGCGGCTATGGCTACACCTTC

D gene: TRBD1
J gene: TRBJ2-7
V gene: TRBV11-3
clone size: .
CDR3 protein: CASSSYGRDSVNEQYF
CDR3 DNA: TGTGCCAGCAGCTCGTACGGCCGGGACAGTGTCAACGAGCAGTACTTC

D gene: .
J gene: TRBJ1-1
V gene: TRBV3-1/TRBV3-2
clone size: .
CDR3 protein: CASSHAGEAFF
CDR3 DNA: TGTGCCAGCAGCCACGCTGGCGAAGCTTTCTTT

D gene: .
J gene: TRBJ2-5
V gene: TRBV18
clone size: .
CDR3 protein: CASSPPTGVETQYF
CDR3 DNA: TGTGCCAGCTCACCACCGACGGGAGTCGAGACCCAGTACTTC

D gene: .
J gene: TRBJ1-5
V gene: TRBV27
clone size: .
CDR3 protein: CASSLLGVGGQNQPQHF
CDR3 DNA: TGTGCCAGCAGTTTATTGGGTGTGGGGGGGCAAAATCAGCCCCAGCATTTT

D gene: TRBD2
J gene: TRBJ2-3
V gene: TRBV9
clone size: once
CDR3 protein: CASSVALAGGTDTQYF
CDR3 DNA: TGTGCCAGCAGCGTAGCACTAGCGGGGGGCACAGATACGCAGTATTTT

D gene: TRBD2
J gene: TRBJ2-2
V gene: TRBV7-9
clone size: once
CDR3 protein: CASSHLGGRGTGELFF
CDR3 DNA: TGTGCCAGCAGCCACCTAGGCGGGAGAGGCACCGGGGAGCTGTTTTTT

D gene: TRBD1
J gene: TRBJ1-1
V gene: TRBV5-1
clone size: once
CDR3 protein: CASSALTLRTGGRSYTEAFF
CDR3 DNA: TGCGCCAGCAGCGCGTTGACGTTGAGGACAGGGGGACGAAGTTACACTGAAGCTTTCTTT

D gene: .
J gene: TRBJ1-5
V gene: TRBV13
clone size: .
CDR3 protein: CASTLGARNQPQHF
CDR3 DNA: TGTGCCAGCACTTTGGGGGCCCGCAATCAGCCCCAGCATTTT

D gene: TRBD1
J gene: TRBJ1-2
V gene: TRBV2
clone size: once
CDR3 protein: CASKGQALANYGYTF
CDR3 DNA: TGTGCCAGTAAAGGACAGGCCTTAGCTAACTATGGCTACACCTTC

D gene: TRBD1
J gene: TRBJ1-4
V gene: TRBV27
clone size: few
CDR3 protein: CASSPQTGSSNEKLFF
CDR3 DNA: TGTGCCAGCAGTCCCCAGACAGGGTCTTCTAATGAAAAACTGTTTTTT

D gene: .
J gene: TRBJ2-7
V gene: TRBV10-3
clone size: .
CDR3 protein: CAISEEGRWSYEQYF
CDR3 DNA: TGTGCCATCAGTGAGGAGGGCAGGTGGTCCTACGAGCAGTACTTC

D gene: .
J gene: TRBJ2-3
V gene: TRBV5-1
clone size: .
CDR3 protein: CASSFGQGGFSGDTQYF
CDR3 DNA: TGCGCCAGCAGCTTTGGTCAGGGCGGTTTCTCGGGAGATACGCAGTATTTT

D gene: TRBD2
J gene: TRBJ2-2
V gene: TRBV13
clone size: .
CDR3 protein: CASSLLGEGLGINTGELFF
CDR3 DNA: TGTGCCAGCAGCTTACTTGGCGAGGGACTAGGAATAAACACCGGGGAGCTGTTTTTT

D gene: .
J gene: TRBJ1-2
V gene: TRBV12-3/TRBV12-4
clone size: .
CDR3 protein: CASTTTLGGYTF
CDR3 DNA: TGTGCCAGCACCACCACCCTCGGTGGCTACACCTTC

D gene: .
J gene: TRBJ1-1
V gene: TRBV7-2
clone size: .
CDR3 protein: CASSLAIRDTEAFF
CDR3 DNA: TGTGCCAGCAGCTTAGCCATCCGGGACACTGAAGCTTTCTTT

D gene: .
J gene: TRBJ1-1
V gene: TRBV5-1
clone size: .
CDR3 protein: CASSLMGGSEAFF
CDR3 DNA: TGCGCCAGCAGCCTAATGGGGGGGAGTGAAGCTTTCTTT

D gene: .
J gene: TRBJ2-3
V gene: TRBV27
clone size: .
CDR3 protein: CASSLSQASDTQYF
CDR3 DNA: TGTGCCAGCAGTTTATCTCAAGCGTCAGATACGCAGTATTTT

D gene: .
J gene: TRBJ2-5
V gene: TRBV21-1
clone size: .
CDR3 protein: CASSKRLAGGRETQYF
CDR3 DNA: TGTGCCAGCAGCAAACGACTAGCGGGGGGCCGTGAGACCCAGTACTTC

D gene: .
J gene: TRBJ2-5
V gene: TRBV18
clone size: .
CDR3 protein: CASSPLSPETQYF
CDR3 DNA: TGTGCCAGCTCACCGTTAAGCCCGGAGACCCAGTACTTC

D gene: .
J gene: TRBJ1-2
V gene: TRBV19
clone size: .
CDR3 protein: CASSMEFSRSNYGYTF
CDR3 DNA: TGTGCCAGTAGTATGGAGTTCAGCCGATCTAACTATGGCTACACCTTC

D gene: .
J gene: TRBJ1-1
V gene: TRBV7-2
clone size: .
CDR3 protein: CASSLPPGEAFF
CDR3 DNA: TGTGCCAGCAGCTTACCTCCCGGGGAAGCTTTCTTT